Listed below are T cell receptor beta chains from one sample, sequenced in a study of blood T cell repertoires in COVID-19. Data came from immunoSEQ multiplex PCR; TCRdb stores just in-frame clones and leaves some out. Of roughly 200,000 clones listed, around 89% were seen once; the top ten hold just over 2.5%. The sequencing sample was made of PBMCs or T cells enriched from blood (not recorded which). These receptors were collected from a woman in her thirties who had recovered from COVID-19. Both conserved end residues are part of each CDR3. The D gene is left open where the match is weak. A clone size is listed for some rows: how often the clone was seen (once, few, many), or a class if it is expanded.

TRBJ2-2	NA	NA	TRBV19	TGTGCCAGTAGTAGGGAGAGACTAGCGAACACCGGGGAGCTGTTTTTT	CASSRERLANTGELFF
TRBJ2-1	NA	NA	TRBV5-1	TGCGCCAGCAGCTCTACGGGGGTAAGCTCCTACAATGAGCAGTTCTTC	CASSSTGVSSYNEQFF
TRBJ1-3	NA	NA	TRBV13	TGTGCCAGCAGCCAGGACAGAAGGGAAAACACCATATATTTT	CASSQDRRENTIYF
TRBJ1-6	NA	NA	TRBV7-2	TGTGCCAGCAGCCTAAAGTCTAGGAGCTCCTATAATTCACCCCTCCACTTT	CASSLKSRSSYNSPLHF
TRBJ1-1	TRBD1	once	TRBV25-1	TGTGCCAGCAGAGAAATGGGGACAGGGGTAGTAAACACTGAAGCTTTCTTT	CASREMGTGVVNTEAFF
TRBJ2-5	TRBD1	NA	TRBV10-1	TGCGCCAGCAGTGAGGGGCCAGGGGGCGGTGGGACCCAGTACTTC	CASSEGPGGGGTQYF
TRBJ1-6	NA	NA	TRBV7-9	TGTGCCAGCAGCTTAGCGGTCGGGGTGGGTAATTCACCCCTCCACTTT	CASSLAVGVGNSPLHF
TRBJ1-4	NA	NA	TRBV7-2	TGTGCCAGCAGCTGGGCAGCTAGCGAAAAACTGTTTTTT	CASSWAASEKLFF
TRBJ2-3	NA	NA	TRBV11-3	TGTGCCAGCAGCTTAGGGCGGGGCTCTATGGATACGCAGTATTTT	CASSLGRGSMDTQYF
TRBJ1-6	NA	NA	TRBV6-5	TGTGCCAGCAATGGGCCAAATAATTCACCCCTCCACTTT	CASNGPNNSPLHF
TRBJ2-2	TRBD1	NA	TRBV29-1	TGCAGCGTAGAACAGGGGACATACACCGGGGAGCTGTTTTTT	CSVEQGTYTGELFF
TRBJ1-2	NA	NA	TRBV2	TGTGCCAGCAGTGAAGACAGTGATTATGGCTACACCTTC	CASSEDSDYGYTF
TRBJ2-7	TRBD1	NA	TRBV10-3	TGTGCCACGGGACAGGCAAACGAGCAGTACTTC	CATGQANEQYF
TRBJ1-2	NA	few	TRBV21-1	TGTGCCAGCAGCAAACGAGGGGGGGGTGGCTACACCTTC	CASSKRGGGGYTF
TRBJ1-2	NA	NA	TRBV11-2	TGTGCCAGCAGCTTAGCCCCAGTCAACTATGGCTACACCTTC	CASSLAPVNYGYTF
TRBJ1-5	TRBD1	once	TRBV3-1/TRBV3-2	TGTGCCAGCAGCCAAGGGGCAGGGGGCTTAAATCAGCCCCAGCATTTT	CASSQGAGGLNQPQHF
TRBJ1-4	NA	few	TRBV27	TGTGCCAGCAGTTTATTTGGGGCGACTAATGAAAAACTGTTTTTT	CASSLFGATNEKLFF
TRBJ1-6	NA	NA	TRBV5-1	TGCGCCAGCAGCTTGCTTGCAGGGGCGGTTAATTCACCCCTCCACTTT	CASSLLAGAVNSPLHF
TRBJ1-3	NA	NA	TRBV29-1	TGCAGCGGGACAGCGGGAGGTGGAAACACCATATATTTT	CSGTAGGGNTIYF
TRBJ1-1	NA	NA	TRBV7-2	TGTGCCAGCAGCCCCCAGACAGTTATGAACACTGAAGCTTTCTTT	CASSPQTVMNTEAFF
TRBJ1-2	NA	NA	TRBV6-2/TRBV6-3	TGTGCCGGCAGTTCCGCGCTTCAGGGAAGCTTC	CAGSSALQGSF
TRBJ2-2	TRBD2	NA	TRBV10-1	TGCGCCAGCAGTGAGATTGAAGCGGGGGGAGGGGAGCTGTTTTTT	CASSEIEAGGGELFF
TRBJ2-6	NA	few	TRBV14	TGTGCCAGCAGCCAGGGGGCAGGGGCCAACGTCCTGACTTTC	CASSQGAGANVLTF
TRBJ1-5	NA	NA	TRBV15	TGTGCCACCAGCAGAGAGTACATATATCAGCCCCAGCATTTT	CATSREYIYQPQHF
TRBJ2-7	NA	NA	TRBV11-2	TGTGCCAGCAGCTTAGGGTGGGCAGTAGAGTACGAGCAGTACTTC	CASSLGWAVEYEQYF
TRBJ2-3	NA	once	TRBV9	TGTGCCAGCAGCGTAAGCCGCCTAGGGGGAACAGATACGCAGTATTTT	CASSVSRLGGTDTQYF
TRBJ2-5	TRBD2	NA	TRBV7-2	TGTGCCAGCAGCTTAGCGGCGGGGGGGGAGACCCAGTACTTC	CASSLAAGGETQYF
TRBJ1-4	NA	NA	TRBV19	TGTGCCTCCATGGGCACCCTAAGTGGTAATGAAAAACTGTTTTTT	CASMGTLSGNEKLFF
TRBJ1-1	TRBD1	NA	TRBV5-8	TGTGCCAGCAGTCACGACAGGGGTTTAACTGAAGCTTTCTTT	CASSHDRGLTEAFF
TRBJ2-5	NA	once	TRBV27	TGTGCCAGCAGTGCCCAGGTGTTGACAGAGAAGGGGGAGACCCAGTACTTC	CASSAQVLTEKGETQYF
TRBJ1-2	NA	NA	TRBV12-3/TRBV12-4	TGTGCCAGCGGATTCAGGGACTTC	CASGFRDF
TRBJ2-7	NA	NA	TRBV7-8	TGTGCCAGCAGCTTAGTAGGTGTGCGGGAGCAGTACTTC	CASSLVGVREQYF
TRBJ1-1	TRBD1	few	TRBV4-2	TGTGCCAGCAGCCAAGAGACAGGGGTAATGAACACTGAAGCTTTCTTT	CASSQETGVMNTEAFF
TRBJ2-5	TRBD1	NA	TRBV29-1	TGCAGCGTTGATGGGTCAGGGGGCATGTGGCAAGAGACCCAGTACTTC	CSVDGSGGMWQETQYF
TRBJ1-5	NA	NA	TRBV21-1	TGTGCCAGCAGCAAAGTCCCAAGGGACAGGGGGGCTACCGGGCAGCCCCAGCATTTT	CASSKVPRDRGATGQPQHF
TRBJ2-2	TRBD1	NA	TRBV6-1	TGTGCCAGCAGTGAGTTAGGGGGCGGTACCGGGGAGCTGTTTTTT	CASSELGGGTGELFF
TRBJ2-5	NA	NA	TRBV4-3	TGCGCCAGCAGCCAAGAGAGGGGGGAGACCCAGTACTTC	CASSQERGETQYF
TRBJ1-6	NA	NA	TRBV9	TGTGCCAGCAGCGTAGGAGGGAGGGGGGATTCACCCCTCCACTTT	CASSVGGRGDSPLHF
TRBJ2-1	NA	few	TRBV4-3	TGCGCCAGCAGCCAAGATTTGTACGGGGAGCAGTTCTTC	CASSQDLYGEQFF
TRBJ2-1	NA	once	TRBV7-2	TGTGCCAGCAGCTTTGGGGCAGGACCGATCTCCTACAATGAGCAGTTCTTC	CASSFGAGPISYNEQFF
TRBJ1-1	NA	NA	TRBV7-9	TGTGCCAGCAGCCCCAGTGGGACTAACACTGAAGCTTTCTTT	CASSPSGTNTEAFF
TRBJ2-1	NA	NA	TRBV7-9	TGTGCCAGCACCTTGGGCAGTGGCAATGAGCAGTTCTTC	CASTLGSGNEQFF
TRBJ1-2	TRBD1	NA	TRBV14	TGTGCCAGCAGCCAAGTGAGACAGGGGGATGGCTACACCTTC	CASSQVRQGDGYTF
TRBJ2-3	NA	NA	TRBV6-5	TGTGCCAGCACTACGGGGGACCTCCCCCCAGATACGCAGTATTTT	CASTTGDLPPDTQYF
TRBJ1-1	TRBD1	NA	TRBV6-6	TGTGCCAGCAGTGACAGGGGGCCCACTGAAGCTTTCTTT	CASSDRGPTEAFF
TRBJ2-7	NA	NA	TRBV3-1/TRBV3-2	TGTGCCAGCAGCCAAAATTCTATCGGTTACTACGAGCAGTACTTC	CASSQNSIGYYEQYF
TRBJ1-6	TRBD1	NA	TRBV4-3	TGCGCCAGCAGTCGCGCGGGACAGGGGACGTATAATTCACCCCTCCACTTT	CASSRAGQGTYNSPLHF
TRBJ2-5	NA	NA	TRBV19	TGTGCCAGTAGTGAACTAGATTTCCAAGAGACCCAGTACTTC	CASSELDFQETQYF
TRBJ2-7	NA	NA	TRBV7-3	TGTGCCAGCAGAGGAGGGAGTTTCTACGAGCAGTACTTC	CASRGGSFYEQYF
TRBJ1-2	TRBD1	NA	TRBV9	TGTGCCAGCAGCGTAGATGGGACAGGGAGCTATGGCTACACCTTC	CASSVDGTGSYGYTF
TRBJ2-1	NA	NA	TRBV5-1	TGCGCCAGCAGCGCCGGAGACTCCCGGAGGTACAATGAGCAGTTCTTC	CASSAGDSRRYNEQFF
TRBJ1-1	NA	NA	TRBV27	TGTGCCAGCTCCCCGGGAGGGGCGACCACTGAAGCTTTCTTT	CASSPGGATTEAFF
TRBJ2-3	TRBD2	NA	TRBV18	TGTGCCAGCTCACAGCGGGCTAGCGGGGGGACAAGCACAGATACGCAGTATTTT	CASSQRASGGTSTDTQYF
TRBJ1-1	NA	NA	TRBV23-1	TGCGCCAGCAGTCAATCGAAACAGGGTGGAGCTTTCTTT	CASSQSKQGGAFF
TRBJ1-3	TRBD1	NA	TRBV18	TGTGCCAGCTCACCCAGACAGGGGGCTACTGGAAACACCATATATTTT	CASSPRQGATGNTIYF
TRBJ2-3	TRBD1	once	TRBV10-3	TGTGCCATCACGGACAGGGGTCAGACAGATACGCAGTATTTT	CAITDRGQTDTQYF
TRBJ2-5	TRBD1	NA	TRBV2	TGTGCCAGCAGTGAAGTAAGGGGGCTGGGGACCCAGTACTTC	CASSEVRGLGTQYF
TRBJ2-2	NA	NA	TRBV19	TGTGCCAGTCCAGGGAACACCGGGGAGCTGTTTTTT	CASPGNTGELFF